This T cell receptor (beta chain) was retrieved from a study of cytomegalovirus exposure and HLA in healthy donors. Study overall: Approximately 81% of around 400 genotyped donors fell in the Caucasian-associated ancestry cluster.

The PCR used 60 Vbeta and 13 Jbeta primers. Original processing notes: Later, an analysis found about 80 million unique TCR beta chains, and approximately 10 million of these were shared. Clones were read by immunoSEQ multiplex PCR, and TCRdb kept only the in-frame ones, dropping some. From that table come the V and J calls and clone size; the DNA was used to work out D and trimming. The table lists approximately 89,000 clones, about 80% of them singletons, with 1.4% in the top ten. The sequenced material came from PBMCs. This TCR came from a male donor in good health and CMV-seronegative.

The CDR3 reads CASSLGRGDSYEQYF. The CDR3 region has the DNA TGTGCCAGCAGCTTAGGACGGGGGGACTCCTACGAGCAGTACTTC. The chain links TRBV7-2 to TRBJ2-7; TRBD2 matches 7 bases. This CDR3 comprises 15 residues. The germline V gene has CDR1 SGHTA and CDR2 FQGNSA. J lost 0 bases, V lost 1 base, and 3 bases had no gene match.